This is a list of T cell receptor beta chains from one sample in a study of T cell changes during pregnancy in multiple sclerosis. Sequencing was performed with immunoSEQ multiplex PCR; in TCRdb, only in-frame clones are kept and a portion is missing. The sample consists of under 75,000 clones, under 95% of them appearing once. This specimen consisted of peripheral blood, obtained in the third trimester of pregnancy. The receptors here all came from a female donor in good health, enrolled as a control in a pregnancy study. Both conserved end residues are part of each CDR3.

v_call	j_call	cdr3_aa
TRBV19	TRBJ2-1	CASGVGGSNNEQFF
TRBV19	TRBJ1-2	CASSTTRTGYGYTF
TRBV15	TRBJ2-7	CATREGGVPYEQYF
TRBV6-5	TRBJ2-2	CASSQGTASTGELFF
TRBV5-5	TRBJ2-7	CASSFSVSYEQYF
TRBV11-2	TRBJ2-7	CASSPRTASFNEQYF
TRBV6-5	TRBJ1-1	CASSATLNTEAFF
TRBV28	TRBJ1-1	CASRQDSYTEAFF
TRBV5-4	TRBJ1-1	CASSSPLVAEAFF
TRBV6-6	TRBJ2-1	CASTQRGELYNEQFF
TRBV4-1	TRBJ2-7	CASSQVLTASTYEQYF
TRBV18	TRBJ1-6	CASSPTAGANSPLHF
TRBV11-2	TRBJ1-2	CASSPDPRVNYGYTF
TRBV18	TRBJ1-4	CASSPLRAGSEKLFF
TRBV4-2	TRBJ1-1	CASSPPGGTVEAFF
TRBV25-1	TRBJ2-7	CASSAYGGSGTGSHEQYF
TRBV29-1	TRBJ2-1	CSVKSGMTGGNEQFF
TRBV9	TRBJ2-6	CASSGSGTGASGANVLTF
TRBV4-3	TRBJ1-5	CASSQHQGGSQPQHF
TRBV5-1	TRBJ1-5	CASSPQIDQPQHF
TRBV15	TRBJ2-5	CATSRPGAAQETQYF
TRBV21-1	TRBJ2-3	CASSNGAGTSTDTQYF
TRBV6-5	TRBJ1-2	CASSRQGYYGYTF
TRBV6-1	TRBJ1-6	CASSEPGGKAGGYNSPLHF
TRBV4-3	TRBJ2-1	CASSQSQGGPPYNEQFF
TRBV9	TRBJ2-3	CASSVDRGTDTQYF
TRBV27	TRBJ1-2	CASSPQDRFRYGYTF
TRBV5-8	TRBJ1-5	CASSLELSPLGNQPQHF
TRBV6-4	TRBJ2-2	CASSEELTNTGELFF
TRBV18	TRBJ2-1	CASSFRQEVNEQFF
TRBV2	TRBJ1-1	CASIRESLDTEAFF
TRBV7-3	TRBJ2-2	CASSPSGQGSTGELFF
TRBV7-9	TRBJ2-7	CASSSRDKAREQYF
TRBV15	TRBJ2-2	CATSRAEGLEYRAGGELFF
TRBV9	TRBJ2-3	CASSVDQAGTDTQYF
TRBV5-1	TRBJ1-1	CASSKGQGEAFF
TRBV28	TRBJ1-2	CASSLSINYTF
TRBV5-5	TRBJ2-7	CASSLGDRDREQYF
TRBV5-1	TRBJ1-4	CASICPPGQGLPATNEKLFF
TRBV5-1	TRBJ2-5	CASSAGTSQPETQYF
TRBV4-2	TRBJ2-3	CASSQDLTGGWDTQYF
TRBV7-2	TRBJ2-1	CASSQLTGFNEQFF
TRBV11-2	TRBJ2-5	CASSLTSGGGLETQYF
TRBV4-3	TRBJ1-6	CASSQDVTYNSPLHF
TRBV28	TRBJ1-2	CASGGFDRVDGYTF
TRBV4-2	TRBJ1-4	CASSPGWSEEKLFF
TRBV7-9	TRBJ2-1	CASSLQGPDGEQFF
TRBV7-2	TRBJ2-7	CASSERGQNYEQYF
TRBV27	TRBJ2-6	CASSLGTGPSGANVLTF
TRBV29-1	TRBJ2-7	CSVVGQGSYEQYF
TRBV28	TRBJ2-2	CASSIPRGRGAGELFF
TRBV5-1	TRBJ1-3	CASSPGTAGNTIYF
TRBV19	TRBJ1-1	CASSTWTGEAFF
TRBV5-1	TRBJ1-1	CASSWTTEGEAFF